The T cell receptor beta chain under discussion was sequenced for a study of cytomegalovirus exposure and HLA in healthy donors. The CDR3 totals 17 residues. J was trimmed by 2 bases and V by 4 bases; bases with no gene match: 11. Germline lookup yields CDR1 SGDLS and CDR2 YYNGEE. The study ran its PCR with 60 Vbeta and 13 Jbeta primers. Profiling relied on immunoSEQ multiplex PCR, and the TCRdb table lists in-frame clones only, not all of them. The sample lists 150,000 or so clones, 77% seen once, with around 3.6% in the top ten. The J gene is TRBJ2-2, the V gene TRBV9; 7 bases are shared with TRBD1. Source material: PBMCs. The source is a male donor in good health and CMV-seronegative. CDR3 region: CASSPRPWTGNTGELFF. CDR3 sequence (DNA): TGTGCCAGCAGCCCCAGGCCTTGGACAGGTAACACCGGGGAGCTGTTTTTT. Supplemented by reference TRBV9 and TRBJ2-2, the full variable domain reads DSGVTQTPKHLITATGQRVTLRCSPRSGDLSVYWYQQSLDQGLQFLIQYYNGEERAKGNILERFSAQQFPDLHSELNLSSLELGDSALYFCASSPRPWTGNTGELFFGEGSRLTVL.